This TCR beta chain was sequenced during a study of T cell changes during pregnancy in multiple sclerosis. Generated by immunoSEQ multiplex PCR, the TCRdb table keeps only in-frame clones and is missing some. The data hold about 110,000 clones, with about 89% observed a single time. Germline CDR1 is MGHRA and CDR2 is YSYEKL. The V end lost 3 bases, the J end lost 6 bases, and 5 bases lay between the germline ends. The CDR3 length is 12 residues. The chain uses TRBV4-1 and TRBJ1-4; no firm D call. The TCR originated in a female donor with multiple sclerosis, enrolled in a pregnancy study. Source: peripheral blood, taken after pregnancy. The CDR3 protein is CASSHPYEKLFF. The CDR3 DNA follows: TGCGCCAGCAGCCATCCTTATGAAAAACTGTTTTTT.